These T cell receptor beta chains were read from a single sample in a study of technical replicates of blood from several donors. The method was immunoSEQ multiplex PCR; TCRdb's version includes in-frame clones alone and lacks a portion of them. The sample lists 55,000 to 75,000 clones, about 95% occurring once. The sequenced sample was PBMCs. The source of these receptors is a human donor in good health. Some clones in this sample may be carry-over from other donors' samples. CDR3s include the opening cysteine and the closing phenylalanine or tryptophan. A D gene is named only where the DNA matches it firmly. Only part of the rows carry a size: once, few, many, or a class if the clone is expanded.

V: TRBV18; J: TRBJ1-6; size: NA; D: NA; DNA: TGTGCCAGCTCACCGGGTTCCCGGGGCTCCTATAATTCACCCCTCCACTTT; CDR3: CASSPGSRGSYNSPLHF
V: TRBV9; J: TRBJ1-1; size: NA; D: TRBD1; DNA: TGTGCCAGCAGCCCACAGGGGGCAAAGACTGAAGCTTTCTTT; CDR3: CASSPQGAKTEAFF
V: TRBV4-1; J: TRBJ2-2; size: NA; D: TRBD2; DNA: TGCGCCAGCAGCCAATATCAATTCCCGGGACTAGCGGGAGGGCGGGACACCGGGGAGCTGTTTTTT; CDR3: CASSQYQFPGLAGGRDTGELFF
V: TRBV4-1; J: TRBJ1-6; size: NA; D: NA; DNA: TGCGCCAGCAGCTCCCCGGGGGGTTCACCCCTCCACTTT; CDR3: CASSSPGGSPLHF
V: TRBV19; J: TRBJ1-1; size: NA; D: NA; DNA: TGTGCCAGTAGTATCGTGGCGGGGAACACTGAAGCTTTCTTT; CDR3: CASSIVAGNTEAFF
V: TRBV6-5; J: TRBJ2-7; size: NA; D: NA; DNA: TGTGCCAGCAGTTACTTTGTAAGCTCCGAGCAGTACTTC; CDR3: CASSYFVSSEQYF
V: TRBV5-4; J: TRBJ2-7; size: NA; D: TRBD1; DNA: TGTGCCAGCAGTTCCACACAGGGGGCGTACGAGCAGTACTTC; CDR3: CASSSTQGAYEQYF
V: TRBV15; J: TRBJ2-7; size: NA; D: NA; DNA: TGTGCCACCAGCAGAGATTCAGGGGGGGAGCAGTACTTC; CDR3: CATSRDSGGEQYF
V: TRBV10-3; J: TRBJ2-7; size: once; D: NA; DNA: TGTGCCACAGGAGTGGAGACTACTTTCGAGCAGTACTTC; CDR3: CATGVETTFEQYF
V: TRBV7-2; J: TRBJ2-3; size: once; D: NA; DNA: TGTGCCAGCAGGGGGGAGATTCCGGGACTTTCCACAGATACGCAGTATTTT; CDR3: CASRGEIPGLSTDTQYF
V: TRBV30; J: TRBJ2-1; size: NA; D: NA; DNA: TGTGCCTGGAGTTTAGTAGCGGAACACAATGAGCAGTTCTTC; CDR3: CAWSLVAEHNEQFF
V: TRBV19; J: TRBJ2-1; size: NA; D: NA; DNA: TGTGCCAGTAGTATAACTCAGGGGAGTGGTGAGCAGTTCTTC; CDR3: CASSITQGSGEQFF
V: TRBV27; J: TRBJ2-6; size: NA; D: NA; DNA: TGTGCCAGCAGTTTCAGGGGGGCGGGCGGGGCCAACGTCCTGACTTTC; CDR3: CASSFRGAGGANVLTF
V: TRBV2; J: TRBJ2-5; size: NA; D: TRBD2; DNA: TGTGCCAGCAGTCAGGGACTAGCGGGAATGGAGACCCAGTACTTC; CDR3: CASSQGLAGMETQYF
V: TRBV7-6; J: TRBJ2-3; size: NA; D: TRBD2; DNA: TGTGCCAGCAGGACTAGCGGACAGTTCACAGATACGCAGTATTTT; CDR3: CASRTSGQFTDTQYF
V: TRBV18; J: TRBJ2-5; size: NA; D: TRBD2; DNA: TGTGCCAGCTCAAGACTAGCGGGAGGACAAGAGACCCAGTACTTC; CDR3: CASSRLAGGQETQYF
V: TRBV18; J: TRBJ2-7; size: NA; D: NA; DNA: TGTGCCAGCTCACTGACACTGACCTACGAGCAGTACTTC; CDR3: CASSLTLTYEQYF
V: TRBV19; J: TRBJ2-1; size: once; D: TRBD1; DNA: TGTGCCAGTAGTATAAGGACAGGGGACAATGAGCAGTTCTTC; CDR3: CASSIRTGDNEQFF
V: TRBV7-9; J: TRBJ2-3; size: NA; D: TRBD2; DNA: TGTGCCAGCAGCATGAGCGGGAGGGAGGGTACGCAGTATTTT; CDR3: CASSMSGREGTQYF
V: TRBV7-2; J: TRBJ2-5; size: NA; D: NA; DNA: TGTGCCAGCAGCTTAAAGACAGACCTCGGCGGGGACCAGTACTTC; CDR3: CASSLKTDLGGDQYF
V: TRBV18; J: TRBJ2-7; size: NA; D: NA; DNA: TGTGCCAGCTCACCTGGGGCAGGAAGCCCCTACGAGCAGTACTTC; CDR3: CASSPGAGSPYEQYF
V: TRBV7-9; J: TRBJ1-4; size: NA; D: TRBD1; DNA: TGTGCCAGCAGCTCCCGACAGGGGGCGCAAGAAAAACTGTTTTTT; CDR3: CASSSRQGAQEKLFF
V: TRBV7-3; J: TRBJ1-1; size: NA; D: NA; DNA: TGTGCCAGCAGCTTAACGCAGGGGACTGAAGCTTTCTTT; CDR3: CASSLTQGTEAFF
V: TRBV2; J: TRBJ1-1; size: NA; D: NA; DNA: TGTGCCAGCAGTGAAACAGGGAACGCAATAGCTTTCTTT; CDR3: CASSETGNAIAFF
V: TRBV12-5; J: TRBJ1-3; size: NA; D: NA; DNA: TGTGCTAGTGGGAGATACTCTGGAAACACCATATATTTT; CDR3: CASGRYSGNTIYF
V: TRBV6-5; J: TRBJ1-5; size: NA; D: NA; DNA: TGTGCCAGCAGTTACTCGGGGCTTGGCAATCAGCCCCAGCATTTT; CDR3: CASSYSGLGNQPQHF
V: TRBV6-5; J: TRBJ1-6; size: NA; D: NA; DNA: TGTGCCAGCTCGTCGGGGTCCCTTAATTCACCCCTCCACTTT; CDR3: CASSSGSLNSPLHF
V: TRBV7-3; J: TRBJ2-1; size: NA; D: TRBD1; DNA: TGTGCCAGCAGCGTAAAGCCAACTGGACAGGGAAACAATGAGCAGTTCTTC; CDR3: CASSVKPTGQGNNEQFF
V: TRBV4-3; J: TRBJ2-2; size: NA; D: NA; DNA: TGCGCCAGCAGCCGCTTGGTTGAGGGGGCCGGGGAGCTGTTTTTT; CDR3: CASSRLVEGAGELFF
V: TRBV6-6; J: TRBJ2-3; size: NA; D: TRBD2; DNA: TGTGCCAGCAGTAAACAGGTGTCTAGCGGGACCGATACGCAGTATTTT; CDR3: CASSKQVSSGTDTQYF
V: TRBV30; J: TRBJ2-7; size: NA; D: NA; DNA: TGTGCCTGGAGTGTACTATTGACCTACGAGCAGTACTTC; CDR3: CAWSVLLTYEQYF
V: TRBV5-4; J: TRBJ1-1; size: NA; D: NA; DNA: TGTGCCAGCAGCCCCCGAGTGAGGTCGTACCTCATGAACACTGAAGCTTTCTTT; CDR3: CASSPRVRSYLMNTEAFF
V: TRBV5-1; J: TRBJ2-3; size: NA; D: NA; DNA: TGCGCCAGCAGCTTGAGCGGCGGGAATTTCGATACGCAGTATTTT; CDR3: CASSLSGGNFDTQYF
V: TRBV5-1; J: TRBJ1-1; size: once; D: TRBD1; DNA: TGCGCCAGCAGCATAAATGGACAGGGGTACACTGAAGCTTTCTTT; CDR3: CASSINGQGYTEAFF
V: TRBV6-5; J: TRBJ1-2; size: once; D: NA; DNA: TGTGCCAGCAGTTACGAGGGAAGCTATGGCTACACCTTC; CDR3: CASSYEGSYGYTF
V: TRBV21-1; J: TRBJ1-5; size: NA; D: NA; DNA: TGTGCCAGCAGGCGTCCGGGACAGGGGGCTATTGATAGCAATCAGCCCCAGCATTTT; CDR3: CASRRPGQGAIDSNQPQHF
V: TRBV7-8; J: TRBJ2-3; size: NA; D: NA; DNA: TGTGCCAGCAGCTCACAGAGCACAGATACGCAGTATTTT; CDR3: CASSSQSTDTQYF
V: TRBV9; J: TRBJ2-7; size: NA; D: TRBD2; DNA: TGTGCCAGCAGCCCGGGACTAGCGGTAAGCTCCTACGAGCAGTACTTC; CDR3: CASSPGLAVSSYEQYF
V: TRBV7-3; J: TRBJ2-7; size: once; D: TRBD2; DNA: TGTGCCAGCAGCCAACTAGCGGGCAGCTCCTACGAGCAGTACTTC; CDR3: CASSQLAGSSYEQYF
V: TRBV7-9; J: TRBJ2-3; size: NA; D: NA; DNA: TGTGCCAGCAGCTCGGACTGGGAATTAGATACGCAGTATTTT; CDR3: CASSSDWELDTQYF
V: TRBV7-9; J: TRBJ1-1; size: NA; D: NA; DNA: TGTGCCAGCTCCCAACCGGGGGGAATTGAAGCTTTCTTT; CDR3: CASSQPGGIEAFF
V: TRBV4-1; J: TRBJ2-2; size: NA; D: NA; DNA: TGCGCCAGCAGCCGGGCGGGCGGGGCGAACACCGGGGAGCTGTTTTTT; CDR3: CASSRAGGANTGELFF
V: TRBV7-9; J: TRBJ2-1; size: NA; D: TRBD2; DNA: TGTGCCAGCAGCTTAGCGGGGACTAGCGGTAGGGAGTTCTTC; CDR3: CASSLAGTSGREFF
V: TRBV7-9; J: TRBJ2-7; size: NA; D: TRBD1; DNA: TGTGCCAGCAGCCGACATCCGGGACAGGTGGGTGAGCAGTACTTC; CDR3: CASSRHPGQVGEQYF
V: TRBV19; J: TRBJ1-2; size: NA; D: TRBD1; DNA: TGTGCCAGTACCACCGGGACAGGTGTAATACGGGATGGCTACACCTTC; CDR3: CASTTGTGVIRDGYTF
V: TRBV5-1; J: TRBJ2-1; size: NA; D: TRBD2; DNA: TGCGCCAGCAGCATTAGCGGGGGGTACAATGAGCAGTTCTTC; CDR3: CASSISGGYNEQFF
V: TRBV5-1; J: TRBJ2-7; size: NA; D: NA; DNA: TGCGCCAGCAGCCGAACCGCCGGGAGCCAAGGGGACGAGCAGTACTTC; CDR3: CASSRTAGSQGDEQYF
V: TRBV6-5; J: TRBJ1-2; size: once; D: TRBD1; DNA: TGTGCCAGCAGTTTGGGACAGGCGAGAACCTTC; CDR3: CASSLGQARTF
V: TRBV5-4; J: TRBJ1-1; size: NA; D: NA; DNA: TGTGCCAGCAGGCCGGACAGAGCGAACACTGAAGCTTTCTTT; CDR3: CASRPDRANTEAFF